A selection of T cell receptor beta chains follows, all from one sample in a study of molecular identifiers for immune sequencing clone quantification. TCRdb called the PCR reads again in MiXCR, with one record for every CDR3 protein. The data hold approximately 670,000 distinct CDR3 sequences, with 20% observed a single time. The material sequenced was naive CD8+ T cells from blood, with Jurkat cell RNA spiked in. The origin of the receptors is a human donor in good health. Some libraries in this study had Jurkat cell RNA spiked in. Each CDR3 is given with its conserved first and last residue. Fields, in order: J gene, V gene, clone size, D gene, CDR3 DNA, CDR3 protein. A D gene is named only where the DNA matches it firmly. The size entry is marked missing in some rows and otherwise reads once, few, many or a size class.

TRBJ1-1,TRBV11-2,-,-,TGTGCCAGCAGCTTAGTTTGGCTTCAGGGGCTAACGAGGGAGACTGAAGCTTTCTTT,CASSLVWLQGLTRETEAFF
TRBJ2-2,TRBV7-9,many,-,TGTGCCAGCAGCTTAGCAGGAGGGTCCCACGGGGAGCTGTTTTTT,CASSLAGGSHGELFF
TRBJ1-5,TRBV19,many,-,TGTGCCAGTAGTTGGGGCAGGCGGAGTCGGGATCAGCCCCAGCATTTT,CASSWGRRSRDQPQHF
TRBJ2-6,TRBV6-5,many,TRBD1,TGTGCCAGCAGTCTCGCTGGGACAGGGCCAGGGGGGGCCAACGTCCTGACTTTC,CASSLAGTGPGGANVLTF
TRBJ2-7,TRBV27,many,-,TGTGCCAGCAGTTGGCGGAGCTCCTACGAGCAGTACTTC,CASSWRSSYEQYF
TRBJ1-2,TRBV14,many,TRBD1,TGTGCCAGCAGCCAAGATGGAGGGGGCTTTAGGGGCTACACCTTC,CASSQDGGGFRGYTF
TRBJ2-7,TRBV2,many,TRBD1,TGTGCCAGCAGTGCTGAGGGACAGGGATACGAGCAGTACTTC,CASSAEGQGYEQYF
TRBJ2-7,TRBV14,many,-,TGTGCCAGCAGCCAAGACACTAGGCACGAGCAGTACTTC,CASSQDTRHEQYF
TRBJ2-1,TRBV9,few,TRBD2,TGTGCCAGCAGCGGAGCGGGAGGGAACAATGAGCAGTTCTTC,CASSGAGGNNEQFF
TRBJ2-7,TRBV4-3,-,-,TGCGCCAGCAGCCAAGGGAACGACGAGCAGTACTTC,CASSQGNDEQYF
TRBJ2-2,TRBV19,-,-,TGTGCCAGTCGCCCCCCGTCCGGGACGGAAAACACCGGGGAGCTGTTTTTT,CASRPPSGTENTGELFF
TRBJ2-3,TRBV4-3,many,TRBD2,TGCGCCAGCAGCCAAGATATCTCACTAGCGGGGGGCACAGATACGCAGTATTTT,CASSQDISLAGGTDTQYF
TRBJ2-2,TRBV9,-,-,TGTGCCAGCAGCGTGAACAGGCGACAGGAGAACACCGGGGTGCTGTTTTTT,CASSVNRRQENTGVLFF
TRBJ2-2,TRBV20-1,many,TRBD1,TGCAGTGCCACGGGACAGCCATACACCGGGGAGCTGTTTTTT,CSATGQPYTGELFF
TRBJ2-7,TRBV9,few,TRBD2,TGTGCCAGCAGCCCCCTCAGCGGGAACGCCTACGAGCAGTACTTC,CASSPLSGNAYEQYF
TRBJ1-1,TRBV6-2/TRBV6-3,-,-,TGTGCCAGCACCCCGACAGTCCCGAACACTGGAGCTTTCTTC,CASTPTVPNTGAFF
TRBJ1-5,TRBV19,-,-,TGTGCCAGTAGTATCTCGACAGATGGCAATCAGCCCCAGCATTTT,CASSISTDGNQPQHF
TRBJ2-7,TRBV13,few,TRBD1,TGTGCCAGCAGCTGGGGGACAGGGGGCGGCGAGCAGTACTTC,CASSWGTGGGEQYF
TRBJ2-7,TRBV5-1,many,TRBD2,TGCGCCAGCAGTTTGCTAGCGGGGGCCACCTACGAGCAGTACTTC,CASSLLAGATYEQYF
TRBJ2-1,TRBV27,few,-,TGTGCCAGCAGTTTTCAGGCGGGAAATGAGCAGTTCTTC,CASSFQAGNEQFF
TRBJ2-2,TRBV7-9,many,-,TGTGCCAGCAGCTTAGGCCACCGGACTCCGAACACCGGGGAGCTGTTTTTT,CASSLGHRTPNTGELFF
TRBJ2-5,TRBV7-6,few,TRBD1,TGTGCCAGCAGCTTAGGACAGGGTGTGGAGACCCAGTACTTC,CASSLGQGVETQYF
TRBJ1-1,TRBV7-9,many,-,TGTGCCAGCAGCTTAAGTGTCGGGGGCTACACTGAAGCTTTCTTT,CASSLSVGGYTEAFF
TRBJ2-3,TRBV19,-,-,TGTGCCAGTAGTATAGGACGGGACAACACAGATACGCAGTATTTT,CASSIGRDNTDTQYF
TRBJ2-5,TRBV5-4,-,TRBD1,TGTGCCAGCAGCTGGGCAACAGGGGATCAAGAGACCCAGTACTTC,CASSWATGDQETQYF
TRBJ2-2,TRBV2,-,TRBD1,TGTGCCAGCAGTGGGGCCGGGACAGGGGTTTCCGGGGAGCTGTTTTTT,CASSGAGTGVSGELFF
TRBJ1-5,TRBV3-1,few,-,TGTGCCAGCAGCACGTCGGGGGATTCCAATCAGCCCCAGCATTTT,CASSTSGDSNQPQHF
TRBJ1-5,TRBV3-1,many,TRBD1,TGTGCCAGCAGCCGCAGGACAGGCCCCAATCAGCCCCAGCATTTT,CASSRRTGPNQPQHF
TRBJ2-7,TRBV28,many,TRBD2,TGTGCCAGCAGACCCGGGACTAGCGCCTACGAGCAGTACTTC,CASRPGTSAYEQYF
TRBJ2-6,TRBV7-2,many,-,TGTGCCAGCAGCCCCGAGACGGGACCCTTCTCTGGGGCCAACGTCCTGACTTTC,CASSPETGPFSGANVLTF
TRBJ1-3,TRBV12-3/TRBV12-4,many,-,TGTGCCAGCAGGGGGGCAGGGACTGGAAACACCATATATTTT,CASRGAGTGNTIYF
TRBJ2-6,TRBV12-3/TRBV12-4,many,-,TGTGCCAGCAGTTTTCAGGCGCCGGGAAAGCCTCTCTCTGGGGCCAACGTCCTGACTTTC,CASSFQAPGKPLSGANVLTF
TRBJ1-2,TRBV13,-,TRBD1,TGTGCCAGCACCAACCCGGGACAGGCTACACGGAACTATGGCTACACCTTC,CASTNPGQATRNYGYTF
TRBJ2-3,TRBV9,many,TRBD2,TGTGCCAGCAGCGGGCAACGCCAACTAGCGGGGGACACAGATACGCAGTATTTT,CASSGQRQLAGDTDTQYF
TRBJ2-1,TRBV5-6,-,-,TGTGCCAGCAGCTTCTCGGGGGAGGTATCCTACAATGAGCAGTTCTTC,CASSFSGEVSYNEQFF
TRBJ2-2,TRBV6-5,-,-,TGTGCCAGCAGTCAGGGGCGCACCGGGGGGCTGTTTTTT,CASSQGRTGGLFF
TRBJ2-7,TRBV19,-,TRBD1,TGTGCCAGTATGGGGACAGGGAATAACTACGAGCAGTACTTC,CASMGTGNNYEQYF
TRBJ2-5,TRBV10-2,-,TRBD1,TGCGCCAGCAGAGTGGACCAGGACAGGGTTAGCCAAGAGACCCAGTACTTC,CASRVDQDRVSQETQYF
TRBJ2-5,TRBV9,many,-,TGTGCCAGCAGCGCCTTGCGGGGCGGGGAGACCCAGTACTTC,CASSALRGGETQYF
TRBJ1-1,TRBV29-1,many,-,TGCAGCGCCTTACTTGGAACTGAAGCTTTCTTT,CSALLGTEAFF
TRBJ2-2,TRBV7-9,many,-,TGTGCCAGCGCCGATTTGGACACCGGGGAGCTGTTTTTT,CASADLDTGELFF
TRBJ1-5,TRBV27,-,TRBD1,TGTGCCAGCAGTTTGTCCCAGGGGGGGAATCAGCCCCAGCATTTT,CASSLSQGGNQPQHF
TRBJ2-7,TRBV19,few,-,TGTGCCAGTAGTATAGCCACTTCCAACGAGCAGTACTTC,CASSIATSNEQYF
TRBJ2-6,TRBV7-9,many,-,TGTGCCAGCAGCCACCACCTGGGGGCCAACGTCCTGACTTTC,CASSHHLGANVLTF
TRBJ2-1,TRBV9,many,-,TGTGCCAGCAGCGTATATGACGTAGCCTACAATGAGCAGTTCTTC,CASSVYDVAYNEQFF
TRBJ2-3,TRBV7-3,many,TRBD2,TGTGCCAGCAGCTCTACGGGAGGGGGGGCAGATACGCAGTATTTT,CASSSTGGGADTQYF
TRBJ1-2,TRBV4-1,few,TRBD1,TGCGCCAGCAGCCCGGGACAGCCGGTGTACTATGGCTACACCTTC,CASSPGQPVYYGYTF
TRBJ2-1,TRBV5-1,-,TRBD2,TGCGCCAGCAGCTTGGATACTAGCGGGAATGCCTACAATGAGCAGTTCTTC,CASSLDTSGNAYNEQFF
TRBJ2-7,TRBV6-2/TRBV6-3,many,-,TGTGCCAGCAGTTACCGGGACTCCTCCTACGAGCAGTACTTC,CASSYRDSSYEQYF
TRBJ2-7,TRBV3-1,-,-,TGTGCCAGCAGCCACGGGAGCAGGGACGAGCAGTACTTC,CASSHGSRDEQYF
TRBJ2-3,TRBV7-9,many,-,TGTGCCAGCAGCTCCCCCAGGGACACAGATACGCAGTATTTT,CASSSPRDTDTQYF
TRBJ2-5,TRBV27,many,-,TGTGCCAGCAGTTTATCCGGATCGGAGACCCAGTACTTC,CASSLSGSETQYF
TRBJ1-5,TRBV6-6,-,-,TGTGCCAGCAGTTACCATCAGGGGCTGAGTGATCAGCCCCAGCATTTT,CASSYHQGLSDQPQHF